This T cell receptor beta chain was recorded in a study of cytomegalovirus exposure and HLA in healthy donors. The germline gives CDR1 SEHNR, CDR2 FQNEAQ (reference sequence). V lost 7 bases and J lost 2, with 17 bases in between. This CDR3 has 15 amino acids. PCR primers comprised 60 Vbeta and 13 Jbeta primers. Sequencing was performed with immunoSEQ multiplex PCR; in TCRdb, only in-frame clones are kept and a portion is missing. The sample includes about 65,000 clones. Comments on this clone: Its target is not known.

Study-wide results and limits: TCR beta sequences numbering some 17,000 were associated with HLA alleles at 0.05 false discovery rate in a later analysis. Per published reports, the classifier diagnosed cytomegalovirus status with high specificity and sensitivity. As was reported, the HLA-A and HLA-B alleles of most subjects were accurately predicted from TCR beta sequences.

The V call is TRBV7-9, the J call TRBJ1-1, with D possibly being TRBD1 (5 bases). The TCR sequence derives from a boy between 10 and 17 years old in good health and CMV-seronegative. The sample consisted of PBMCs. The CDR3, as DNA: TGTGCCAGCATCCAAAAGTCGGGGGATAACACTGAAGCTTTCTTT. This codes for CASIQKSGDNTEAFF.